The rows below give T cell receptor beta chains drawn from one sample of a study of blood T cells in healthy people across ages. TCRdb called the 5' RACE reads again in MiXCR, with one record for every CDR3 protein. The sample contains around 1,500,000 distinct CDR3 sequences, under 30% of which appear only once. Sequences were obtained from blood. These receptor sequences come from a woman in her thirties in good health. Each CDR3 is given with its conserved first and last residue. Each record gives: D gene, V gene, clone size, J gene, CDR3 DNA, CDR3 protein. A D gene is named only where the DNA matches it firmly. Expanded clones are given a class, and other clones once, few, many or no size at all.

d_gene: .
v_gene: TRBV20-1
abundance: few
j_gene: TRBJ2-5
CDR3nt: TGCAGTGCTAGGGGCAGGGTGATAGCAGAGACCCAGTACTTC
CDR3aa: CSARGRVIAETQYF

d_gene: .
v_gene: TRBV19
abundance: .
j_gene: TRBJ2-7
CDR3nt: TGTGCCTGTAGCAAACAGATCTCCTACGAGCAGTACTTC
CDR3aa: CACSKQISYEQYF

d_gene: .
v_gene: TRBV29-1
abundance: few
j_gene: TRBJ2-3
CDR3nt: TGCAGCGTAGGTAGTGAGGTCGGTACGCAGTATTTT
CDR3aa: CSVGSEVGTQYF

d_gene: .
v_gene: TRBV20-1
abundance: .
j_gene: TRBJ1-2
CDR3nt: TGCAGGGGGGACGGAAACTATGGCTACACCTTC
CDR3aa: CRGDGNYGYTF

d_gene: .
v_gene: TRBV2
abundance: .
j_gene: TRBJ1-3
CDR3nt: TGTGCCAGCAGTATGGGTAGACAGGGAAACACCATATATTTT
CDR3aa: CASSMGRQGNTIYF

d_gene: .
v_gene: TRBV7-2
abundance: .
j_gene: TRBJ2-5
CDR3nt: TGTGCCAGCAGCTTACCTCCCGGTGGCCAAGAGACCCAGTACTTC
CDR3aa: CASSLPPGGQETQYF

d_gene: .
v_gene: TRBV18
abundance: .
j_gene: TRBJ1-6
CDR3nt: TGTGCCAGCTCACCAGGTACAGGGTCTAGGAATTCACCCCTCCACTTT
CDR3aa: CASSPGTGSRNSPLHF

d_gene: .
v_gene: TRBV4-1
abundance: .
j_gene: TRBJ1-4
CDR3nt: TGCGCCAGCAGCCGTCGACAGGCTAATGAAAAACTGTTTTTT
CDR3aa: CASSRRQANEKLFF

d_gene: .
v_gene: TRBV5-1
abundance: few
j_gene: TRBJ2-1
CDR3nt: TGCGCCAGCAGCCCCTTGTCAGGGACCTACAATGAGCAGTTCTTC
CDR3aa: CASSPLSGTYNEQFF

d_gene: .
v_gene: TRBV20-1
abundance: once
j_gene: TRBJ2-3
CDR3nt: TGCAGTGCTAGCTGGGGTTCTACAGATACGCAGTATTTT
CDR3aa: CSASWGSTDTQYF

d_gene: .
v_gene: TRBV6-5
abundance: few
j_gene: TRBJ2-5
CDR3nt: TGTGCCAGCAGTCCCGGCGCTGCGGCGGTAGATGAGCAGTACTTC
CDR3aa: CASSPGAAAVDEQYF

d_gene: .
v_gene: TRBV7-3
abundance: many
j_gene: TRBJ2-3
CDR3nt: TGTGCCAGCAGCCTCACATTGGGAGATACGCAGTATTTT
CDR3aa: CASSLTLGDTQYF

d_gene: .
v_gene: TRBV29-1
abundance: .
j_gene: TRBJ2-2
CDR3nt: TGCAGCGTTGGTAGGGGACTCACTGGGGAGCTGTTTTTT
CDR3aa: CSVGRGLTGELFF

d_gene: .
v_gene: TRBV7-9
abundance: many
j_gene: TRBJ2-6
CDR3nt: TGTGCCAGCAGCTCCCTGTTCTCTGGGGCCAACGTCCTGACTTTC
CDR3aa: CASSSLFSGANVLTF

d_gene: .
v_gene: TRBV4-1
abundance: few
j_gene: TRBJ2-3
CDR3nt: TGCGCCAGCAGCCAAGCCCTCCCGGATACGCAGTATTTT
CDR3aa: CASSQALPDTQYF

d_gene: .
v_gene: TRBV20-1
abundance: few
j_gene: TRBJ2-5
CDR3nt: TGCAGTGCTAAGAACCCCCTCGAGGCCCAAGAGACCCAGTACTTC
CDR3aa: CSAKNPLEAQETQYF

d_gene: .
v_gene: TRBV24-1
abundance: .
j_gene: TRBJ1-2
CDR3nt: TGTGCCACTCCCACCCGGACGGCCGGGGACACCTATGGCTACACCTTC
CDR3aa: CATPTRTAGDTYGYTF

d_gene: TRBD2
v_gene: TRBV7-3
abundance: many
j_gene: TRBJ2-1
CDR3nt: TGTGCCAGCAGCGGGAGTAGCGGGGGGATCCACAATGAGCAGTTCTTC
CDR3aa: CASSGSSGGIHNEQFF

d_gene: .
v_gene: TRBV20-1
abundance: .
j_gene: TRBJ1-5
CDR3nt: TGCAGTGCTAGTGGGGACCTCGGGGGCAATCAGCCCCAGCATTTT
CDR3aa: CSASGDLGGNQPQHF

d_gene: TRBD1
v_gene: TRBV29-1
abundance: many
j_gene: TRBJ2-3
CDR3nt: TGCAGCGTTCGGACAGGCCGAGATACGCAGTATTTT
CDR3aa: CSVRTGRDTQYF

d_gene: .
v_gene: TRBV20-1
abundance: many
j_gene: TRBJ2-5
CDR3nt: TGCAGTGCTAGATTGTCGGCAGAGACCCAGTACTTC
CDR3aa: CSARLSAETQYF

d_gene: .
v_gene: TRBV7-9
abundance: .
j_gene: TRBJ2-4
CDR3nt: TGTGCCAGCAGCTCAAACCAGGGGGCCAAAAACATTCAGTACTTC
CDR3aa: CASSSNQGAKNIQYF

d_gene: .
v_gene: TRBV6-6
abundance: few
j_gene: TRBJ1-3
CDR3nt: TGTGCCAGCAGTTACTTCGCAGACAGGTCTGGAAACACCATATATTTT
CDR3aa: CASSYFADRSGNTIYF

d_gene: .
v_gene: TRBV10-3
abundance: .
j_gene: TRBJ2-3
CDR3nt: TGTGCCATCAGTGCTAGTTCGACAGTCAAAGATACGCAGTATTTT
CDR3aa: CAISASSTVKDTQYF

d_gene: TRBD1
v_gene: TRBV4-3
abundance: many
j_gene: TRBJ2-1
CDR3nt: TGCGCCAGCGGGACAGGGGGGCTTCACAATGAGCAGTTCTTC
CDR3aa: CASGTGGLHNEQFF

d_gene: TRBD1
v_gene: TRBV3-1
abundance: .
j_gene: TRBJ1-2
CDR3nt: TGTGCCAGCAGCCAAGGGACAGGGTCCCGTACTTATGGCTACACCTTC
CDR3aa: CASSQGTGSRTYGYTF

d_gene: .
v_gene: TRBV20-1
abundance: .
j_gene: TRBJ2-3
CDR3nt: TGCAGTGCCAGACAGCTAGCCACAGATACGCAGTATTTT
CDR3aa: CSARQLATDTQYF

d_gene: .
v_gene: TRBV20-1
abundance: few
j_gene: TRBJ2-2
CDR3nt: TGCAGTGCTAGAGCCGGGACCTCACCCGGGGAGCTGTTTTTT
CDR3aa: CSARAGTSPGELFF

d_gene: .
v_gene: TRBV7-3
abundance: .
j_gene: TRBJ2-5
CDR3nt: TGTGCCAGCAGCTTAATGGGGGGCCGGTTAGAGACCCAGTACTTC
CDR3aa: CASSLMGGRLETQYF

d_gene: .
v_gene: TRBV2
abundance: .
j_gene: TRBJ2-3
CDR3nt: TGTGCCAGCAGCATACTAGGGGTCGCAGATATGCAGTATTTT
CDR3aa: CASSILGVADMQYF

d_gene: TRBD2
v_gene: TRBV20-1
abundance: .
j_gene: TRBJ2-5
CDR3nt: TGCATTACGGGGGGAGCTGGAGAGACCCAGTACTTC
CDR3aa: CITGGAGETQYF

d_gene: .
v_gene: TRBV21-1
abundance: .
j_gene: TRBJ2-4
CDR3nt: TGTGCCAGCAGCAAAGAGGGCGGGAGGGAAGCCAAAAACATTCAGTACTTC
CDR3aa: CASSKEGGREAKNIQYF

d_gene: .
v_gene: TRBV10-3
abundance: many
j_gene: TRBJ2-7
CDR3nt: TGTGCCATCAGTGAGTCACTCTCGGGGCCATACGAGCAGTACTTC
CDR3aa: CAISESLSGPYEQYF